The 5 T cell receptor beta chains listed next were all sequenced from one sample in a study of blood T cell repertoires in COVID-19. The repertoire was sequenced with immunoSEQ multiplex PCR; TCRdb's copy has only in-frame clones and lacks some. The sample holds approximately 400,000 clones, about 88% seen once. Material: PBMCs or T cells enriched from blood (not recorded which). The source of these receptors is a young woman who had recovered from COVID-19.

The chain couples TRBV9 to TRBJ1-2; D may be TRBD1 (5 bases). V lost 3 bases, J lost 3 bases, and 18 bases lay in between. The CDR3 totals 16 residues. CDR1 and CDR2 from the germline V gene are SGDLS and YYNGEE. The CDR3 sequence: CASSAHPAGGDYGYTF. CDR3 DNA sequence: TGTGCCAGCAGCGCACATCCCGCCGGAGGGGACTATGGCTACACCTTC.

The chain employs TRBV10-3 and TRBJ2-7, with 7 bases matching TRBD1. Trimming removed 6 bases from V and 7 bases from J; junction bases left unmatched: 12. Germline CDR1 ENHRY, CDR2 SYGVKD. The CDR3 has 14 residues. Here the CDR3 reads CAISAGQVGMEQYF. CDR3 in DNA: TGTGCCATCAGCGCCGGACAGGTGGGGATGGAGCAGTACTTC.

This clone has a handful of counts. The chain combines TRBV7-3 with TRBJ1-1; D is possibly TRBD1 (5 bases). Per the germline V gene, CDR1 is SGHTA and CDR2 is FQGTGA. Trimming left V 6 bases short and J 4 bases short, with 12 bases between. The length of the CDR3 is 13 residues. For the CDR3, the DNA is TGTGCCAGCAGGTCAGGGCCGGCCACTGAAGCTTTCTTT. As protein: CASRSGPATEAFF.

This clone was observed a single time. The chain carries TRBV19 and TRBJ1-1; perhaps TRBD1 as D (5 bases). The CDR3 loop spans 14 amino acids. V lost 4 bases and J 2 bases, leaving 11 bases between the germline ends. Germline-derived CDR1 and CDR2 are LNHDA and SQIVND (reference sequence). CDR3 in DNA: TGTGCCAGTAGTAAAGGGGAGGATAACACTGAAGCTTTCTTT. It yields the protein CASSKGEDNTEAFF.

The chain joins TRBV9 to TRBJ1-2; 9 bases are a match to TRBD1. Germline-derived CDR1 and CDR2 are SGDLS and YYNGEE. This CDR3 has 14 amino acids. The trim removed 3 bases at V and 8 bases at J, leaving 8 bases unmatched. This chain's CDR3 is CASSADRGLEGYTF. The CDR3 nucleotides are TGTGCCAGCAGCGCGGACAGGGGACTTGAGGGCTACACCTTC.